What follows are 2 T cell receptor beta chains derived from one specimen sequenced in a study of blood T cell repertoires in COVID-19. Only in-frame clones appear in the TCRdb table, and some are missing; sequencing was by immunoSEQ multiplex PCR. The sample shows over 45,000 clones, approximately 82% of them seen only once. Sequencing used peripheral blood. The receptors derive from a woman older than 75 with acute or convalescent COVID-19.

V is TRBV5-8 and J is TRBJ1-3; D remains unclear. CDR3 length equals 15 residues. The germline V and J ends were trimmed by 1 base and 0 bases, with 8 bases remaining between them. Germline V CDR1 and CDR2: SGHTS, YDEGEE. The CDR3 coding sequence is TGTGCCAGCAGCTTGTGGAGTGCCTCTGGAAACACCATATATTTT. Amino acid sequence: CASSLWSASGNTIYF.

The chain combines TRBV5-1 with TRBJ2-7, with TRBD1 identical over 9 bases. V was clipped by 3 bases and J by 13 bases; unmatched bases: 14. The germline CDR1 and CDR2 sequences are SGHRS and YFSETQ. The CDR3 is made up of 14 amino acids. CDR3 region: CASSSGGVRDRAYF. The CDR3 DNA reads TGCGCCAGCAGCTCGGGGGGCGTGCGGGACAGGGCCTACTTC. Together with reference TRBV5-1 and TRBJ2-7, the CDR3 gives the full variable domain: KAGVTQTPRYLIKTRGQQVTLSCSPISGHRSVSWYQQTPGQGLQFLFEYFSETQRNKGNFPGRFSGRQFSNSRSEMNVSTLELGDSALYLCASSSGGVRDRAYFGPGTRLTVT.